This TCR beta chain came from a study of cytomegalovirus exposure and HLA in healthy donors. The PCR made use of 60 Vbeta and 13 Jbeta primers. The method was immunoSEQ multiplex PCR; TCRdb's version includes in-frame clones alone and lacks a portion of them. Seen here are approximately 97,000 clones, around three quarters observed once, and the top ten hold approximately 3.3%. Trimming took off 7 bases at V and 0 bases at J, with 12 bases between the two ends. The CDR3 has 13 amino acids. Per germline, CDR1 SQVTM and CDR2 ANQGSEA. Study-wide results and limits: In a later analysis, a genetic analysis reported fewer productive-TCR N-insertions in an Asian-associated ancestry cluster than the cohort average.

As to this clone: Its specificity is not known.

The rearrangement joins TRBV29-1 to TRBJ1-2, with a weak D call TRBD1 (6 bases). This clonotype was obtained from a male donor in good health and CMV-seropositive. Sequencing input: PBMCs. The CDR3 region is CSASTGSNYGYTF. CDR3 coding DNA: TGCAGCGCCTCGACAGGTTCTAACTATGGCTACACCTTC.